The 22 T cell receptor beta chains below all came from one sample that was sequenced in a study of T cells after yellow fever vaccination. TCRdb used MiXCR to reprocess the 5' RACE reads, holding one entry per CDR3 protein. The sample yields around 300,000 distinct CDR3 sequences, about 4% seen once. This sample comprised PBMCs, obtained 5 days after the yellow fever booster vaccination. Source of these receptors: a man aged 18 to 29 who received the YFV17D yellow fever vaccine.

The chain couples TRBV3-1 to TRBJ2-3, with 11 bases fitting TRBD2. The J segment lost 5 bases and the V segment lost 0 bases, leaving 1 base of the junction unmatched. This CDR3 contains 15 residues. Germline loops: CDR1 LGHDT, CDR2 YNNKEL (reference sequence). The CDR3 DNA reads TGTGCCAGCAGCCAAGACACTAGCGGGGGAGATACGCAGTATTTT. This codes for CASSQDTSGGDTQYF.

The table lists this clonotype with many counts. V gene TRBV4-2 combines with J gene TRBJ1-1; 9 bases are shared with TRBD1. The V segment lost 3 bases and the J segment 6 bases; nucleotides outside the gene matches: 14. Germline-derived CDR1 and CDR2 are LGHNA and YNFKEQ. The CDR3 consists of 17 residues. Here the CDR3 reads CASSHPRTGDVSAEAFF. CDR3 bases: TGTGCCAGCAGCCACCCTCGGACAGGGGACGTTAGTGCTGAAGCTTTCTTT.

This clonotype came up many times. This rearrangement joins TRBV5-1 to TRBJ1-4; D is uncertain. The V gene lost 4 bases and the J gene lost 8 bases, with 15 bases spanning the gap. The CDR3 is 14 amino acids. Per the germline V gene, CDR1 is SGHRS and CDR2 is YFSETQ. The CDR3 region is CASSPGTPGEKLFF. CDR3 DNA sequence: TGCGCCAGCAGCCCGGGAACCCCTGGAGAAAAACTGTTTTTT.

This clonotype came up many times. The V gene is TRBV6-6, the J gene TRBJ2-5; TRBD2 might be the D (6 bases). The ends were cut back, 7 bases at V and 1 base at J, with 16 bases in the middle. The germline V gene has CDR1 MNHNY and CDR2 SVGAGI (reference sequence). There are 15 residues in the CDR3. CDR3 nucleotides: TGTGCCAGCACCCCTATGGCCGGGAGCCAAGAGACCCAGTACTTC. Translation gives CASTPMAGSQETQYF.

This clonotype has only a few counts. The J gene is TRBJ1-6, the V gene TRBV5-1; 7 bases map to TRBD1. The CDR3 loop spans 15 amino acids. V lost 1 base, J lost 7 bases, and 5 bases stayed unmatched. Germline CDR1 is SGHRS and CDR2 is YFSETQ. The CDR3 DNA sequence: TGCGCCAGCAGCTTGATGGCAGGGGGGAATTCACCCCTCCACTTT. It is translated as CASSLMAGGNSPLHF.

The rearrangement links TRBV6-2 or TRBV6-3 to TRBJ2-7; D might be TRBD2 (6 bases). Between the trimmed V and J ends, which lost 2 bases and 1 base, there was a span of 9 bases. The CDR3 loop spans 14 amino acids. Germline CDR1 MNHEY, CDR2 SVGEGT. CDR3 in DNA: TGTGCCAGCAGTTACCGGGAGACGTCCTACGAGCAGTACGTC. It yields the protein CASSYRETSYEQYV.

The CDR3 DNA follows: TGTGCCAGCAGGCACAGGGGGAAACCAAACGAGCAGTACGTC. Protein: CASRHRGKPNEQYV. The rearrangement links TRBV12-3 or TRBV12-4 to TRBJ2-7; 8 positions agree with TRBD1. This CDR3 is built from 14 residues. Trimming cost V 6 bases and J 5 bases; bases outside gene matches: 9.

The rearrangement uses TRBV28 and TRBJ2-5; TRBD2 matches at 7 bases. After removal of 6 bases from V and 1 base from J, the junction contained 5 bases not matched to a gene. The CDR3 is made up of 14 amino acids. CDR1 is MDHEN and CDR2 is SYDVKM in the germline V gene. CDR3 amino acids: CASRPTSPQETQYF. The CDR3, as DNA: TGTGCCAGCAGGCCGACTAGCCCCCAAGAGACCCAGTACTTC. Looking up the rest from reference TRBV28 and TRBJ2-5 gives the full variable domain: DVKVTQSSRYLVKRTGEKVFLECVQDMDHENMFWYRQDPGLGLRLIYFSYDVKMKEKGDIPEGYSVSREKKERFSLILESASTNQTSMYLCASRPTSPQETQYFGPGTRLLVL.

The sample holds a few counts of this clonotype. This chain uses TRBV2 with TRBJ1-1; no firm D call. Trimming pared 4 bases from V and 0 bases from J, leaving 24 bases between. The V gene's germline CDR1 is SNHLY and CDR2 FYNNEI. The CDR3 is made up of 19 amino acids. The CDR3 nucleotides are TGTGCCAGCAGTGCCCTGGGGTGGTCACACCCGCAAATGAACACTGAAGCTTTCTTT. Protein sequence: CASSALGWSHPQMNTEAFF.

This clonotype appeared many times. V gene TRBV27 combines with J gene TRBJ2-7; 7 positions agree with TRBD2. The CDR3 consists of 14 residues. In germline, CDR1 is MNHEY, CDR2 SMNVEV (reference sequence). V gave up 3 bases and J gave up 0 bases; unmatched junction bases: 2. In nucleotides, the CDR3 is TGTGCCAGCAGTTTTGGCGGGAGCTCCTACGAGCAGTACTTC. Translation gives CASSFGGSSYEQYF.

This clonotype was detected ten times or more. This chain joins TRBV7-2 and TRBJ2-7, with D possibly being TRBD1 (5 bases). From germline, CDR1 is SGHTA and CDR2 FQGNSA. There are 13 residues in the CDR3. V was clipped by 1 base and J by 2 bases, with 6 bases between them. CDR3 amino acids: CASSLGTTYEQYV. The CDR3, as DNA: TGTGCCAGCAGCTTAGGGACAACCTACGAGCAGTACGTC.

V usage is TRBV7-9 and J usage is TRBJ1-5, with TRBD1 matching 7 bases. Germline CDR1 SEHNR, CDR2 FQNEAQ (reference sequence). The CDR3 has 14 residues. With V trimmed by 4 bases and J by 6 bases, 6 bases remained unmatched. CDR3 loop: CASSSTGSSQPQHF. In nucleotides, the CDR3 is TGTGCCAGCAGCTCGACAGGGAGTAGTCAGCCCCAGCATTTT.

The V call is TRBV15, the J call TRBJ2-2; 7 nucleotides match TRBD1. The CDR3 is 16 amino acids. After removal of 2 bases from V and 7 bases from J, the junction contained 10 bases not matched to a gene. Germline CDR1 reads LNHNV; CDR2 reads YYDKDF (reference sequence). The CDR3 protein is CATSRRTGAGVGELFF. Written as DNA, the CDR3 is TGTGCCACCAGCAGACGTACAGGGGCAGGCGTCGGGGAGCTGTTTTTT.

This clonotype occurred a few times. This chain joins TRBV5-1 and TRBJ2-3; 15 bases agree with TRBD2. CDR1 SGHRS and CDR2 YFSETQ come from the germline V gene. There are 16 residues in the CDR3. V shed 5 bases, J shed 3 bases, and the junction held 4 bases outside the gene matches. The CDR3 bases are TGCGCCAGCAGACCCGGGACTAGCGGGGGGACAGATACGCAGTATTTT. Translating it yields CASRPGTSGGTDTQYF.

The chain recombines TRBV20-1 with TRBJ1-2; D may be TRBD1 (5 bases). This CDR3 has 15 amino acids. Germline V CDR1 and CDR2: DFQATT, SNEGSKA (reference sequence). Trimming pared 0 bases from V and 2 bases from J, leaving 13 bases between. CDR3 protein: CSARDTIPGNYGYTF. The DNA for the CDR3 is TGCAGTGCTAGAGATACTATTCCAGGGAACTATGGCTACACCTTC.

The CDR3 sequence is CSARGGQGANYGYTF. Written as DNA, the CDR3 is TGCAGTGCTAGAGGAGGACAGGGCGCTAACTATGGCTACACCTTC. The chain is built from TRBV20-1 and TRBJ1-2; 8 nucleotides agree with TRBD1. CDR1 and CDR2 (germline): DFQATT, SNEGSKA (reference sequence). J gave up 0 bases and V 1 base, and 4 bases lay outside the gene matches. This CDR3 spans 15 amino acids.

This clonotype was observed at least ten times. V usage is TRBV15 and J usage is TRBJ1-1; 9 nucleotides align to TRBD1. Germline CDR1 and CDR2: LNHNV and YYDKDF (reference sequence). The junction had 6 bases not matched to a gene; V was cut back by 5 bases and J by 5 bases. This CDR3 region has 14 residues. The CDR3 DNA sequence: TGTGCCACCAGCGTCGACAGGGGGAGGACTGAAGCTTTCTTT. It specifies CATSVDRGRTEAFF. Full variable domain (outside the CDR3, taken from reference TRBV15 and TRBJ1-1): DAMVIQNPRYQVTQFGKPVTLSCSQTLNHNVMYWYQQKSSQAPKLLFHYYDKDFNNEADTPDNFQSRRPNTSFCFLDIRSPGLGDTAMYLCATSVDRGRTEAFFGQGTRLTVV.

V usage is TRBV20-1 and J usage is TRBJ2-7, with TRBD1 identical over 8 bases. Trimming cost V 5 bases and J 1 base; bases outside gene matches: 4. The CDR3 runs 13 residues. Germline CDR1 reads DFQATT; CDR2 reads SNEGSKA (reference sequence). The DNA for the CDR3 is TGCAGTGCTGCCGGGACAGGTTCCTACGAGCAGTACGTC. The encoded protein is CSAAGTGSYEQYV.

This clonotype appeared a few times. The V gene is TRBV2, the J gene TRBJ1-2; the match to TRBD1 covers 7 bases. This CDR3 is 14 amino acids long. Germline values: CDR1 SNHLY, CDR2 FYNNEI. V was clipped by 7 bases and J by 2 bases; unmatched bases: 7. The CDR3 here is CASTLEGANYGYTF. In DNA form, the CDR3 reads TGTGCCAGCACCTTGGAGGGGGCGAACTATGGCTACACCTTC.

The chain links TRBV28 to TRBJ2-5; either TRBD1 or TRBD2 may fit D (7 bases each). The CDR3 runs 17 residues. The ends were cut back, 6 bases at V and 2 bases at J, with 22 bases in the middle. Germline V gene sequence: CDR1 MDHEN, CDR2 SYDVKM. CDR3: CASSPVGTAGRQETQYF. The CDR3 DNA reads TGTGCCAGCAGCCCCGTTGGGACAGCGGGACGACAAGAGACCCAGTACTTC.

This clonotype was detected only a few times. V is TRBV27 and J is TRBJ2-5; D ambiguous. CDR3 length: 17 residues. V lost 4 bases, J lost 3 bases, and 21 bases lay in between. Germline V gene data show CDR1 as MNHEY and CDR2 as SMNVEV (reference sequence). The CDR3 sequence: CASSSLSLWTEKETQYF. In DNA form, the CDR3 reads TGTGCCAGCAGTTCACTATCCCTGTGGACGGAAAAAGAGACCCAGTACTTC.

This chain connects TRBV28 to TRBJ2-5; the match to TRBD2 covers 8 bases. The germline V gene has CDR1 MDHEN and CDR2 SYDVKM. The length of the CDR3 is 15 residues. V trimming: 5 bases; J trimming: 3 bases; junction bases outside the gene matches: 8. Here the CDR3 reads CASSRGDSGEETQYF. CDR3 nucleotide sequence: TGTGCCAGCAGTCGAGGGGATAGCGGGGAAGAGACCCAGTACTTC.